These 8 T cell receptor beta chains were all obtained from the same sample, sequenced in a study of blood T cell repertoires in COVID-19. Produced via immunoSEQ multiplex PCR; TCRdb's table is partial and in-frame only. This repertoire shows about 140,000 clones, around 83% found once; its top ten account for about 10%. The sample consisted of peripheral blood. Receptor source: a man aged 60 to 75 with active or convalescent COVID-19.

This chain uses TRBV11-3 with TRBJ1-2; 8 bases agree with TRBD1. The CDR3 runs 18 residues. Trimming removed 3 bases from V and 0 bases from J; junction bases left unmatched: 12. Germline assignment: CDR1 SGHNT and CDR2 YENEEA. This CDR3 reads CASSFSPGSGGTNYGYTF. CDR3 sequence (DNA): TGTGCCAGCAGCTTTAGCCCGGGTTCAGGGGGCACTAACTATGGCTACACCTTC. Full variable domain (remainder filled in from reference TRBV11-3 and TRBJ1-2): EAGVVQSPRYKIIEKKQPVAFWCNPISGHNTLYWYLQNLGQGPELLIRYENEEAVDDSQLPKDRFSAERLKGVDSTLKIQPAELGDSAVYLCASSFSPGSGGTNYGYTFGSGTRLTVV.

In its sample, this clone was seen a few times. V is TRBV11-2 and J is TRBJ2-7, with 9 bases that match TRBD1. The CDR3 is 16 amino acids. Germline assignment: CDR1 SGHAT and CDR2 FQNNGV. V dropped 5 bases and J dropped 6; count of bases not matched to a gene: 14. The CDR3 sequence: CASSPMEGQGRLEQYF. CDR3 DNA sequence: TGTGCCAGCAGCCCAATGGAGGGACAGGGAAGGCTCGAGCAGTACTTC.

V is TRBV19 and J is TRBJ2-1; tentatively, D is TRBD1 (5 bases). This CDR3 has 14 amino acids. Per germline, CDR1 LNHDA and CDR2 SQIVND (reference sequence). Trimming pared 7 bases from V and 4 bases from J, leaving 14 bases between. As DNA, the CDR3 is TGTGCCAGTACTCAGGGATGGGGTTACAATGAGCAGTTCTTC. Translation: CASTQGWGYNEQFF. The whole variable domain, filled in from reference TRBV19 and TRBJ2-1, reads DGGITQSPKYLFRKEGQNVTLSCEQNLNHDAMYWYRQDPGQGLRLIYYSQIVNDFQKGDIAEGYSVSREKKESFPLTVTSAQKNPTAFYLCASTQGWGYNEQFFGPGTRLTVL.

The rearrangement joins TRBV29-1 to TRBJ2-1; unclear D gene. This CDR3 spans 14 amino acids. Germline CDR1 is SQVTM and CDR2 is ANQGSEA. Trimming took off 4 bases at V and 0 bases at J, with 10 bases between the two ends. DNA for the CDR3: TGCAGCGTTGCCTCTTCGAGCTCCTACAATGAGCAGTTCTTC. Translating it yields CSVASSSSYNEQFF.

This chain joins TRBV6-1 and TRBJ2-4; D uncertain. Trimming took off 3 bases at V and 5 bases at J, with 5 bases between the two ends. The CDR3 has 12 residues. From germline, CDR1 is MNHNS and CDR2 SASEGT. The CDR3 region is CASSDSENIQYF. In DNA, the CDR3 is TGTGCCAGCAGTGATTCAGAAAACATTCAGTACTTC.

The genes are TRBV9 and TRBJ2-5; 7 bases match TRBD2. Per the germline V gene, CDR1 is SGDLS and CDR2 is YYNGEE. V lost 2 bases, J lost 4 bases, and 8 bases stayed unmatched. This CDR3 has 15 amino acids. CDR3 in amino acids: CASSVEGGNRETQYF. CDR3 bases: TGTGCCAGCAGCGTTGAGGGAGGGAACAGAGAGACCCAGTACTTC. Filled out from reference TRBV9 and TRBJ2-5, the complete variable domain reads DSGVTQTPKHLITATGQRVTLRCSPRSGDLSVYWYQQSLDQGLQFLIQYYNGEERAKGNILERFSAQQFPDLHSELNLSSLELGDSALYFCASSVEGGNRETQYFGPGTRLLVL.

CDR3 in DNA: TGCGCCAGCAGGGGCCCACAGGGGGGAAACACTGAAGCTTTCTTT. Translated, it gives CASRGPQGGNTEAFF. This sequence joins TRBV5-1 and TRBJ1-1, with 8 bases that match TRBD1. The CDR3 consists of 15 residues. Germline values: CDR1 SGHRS, CDR2 YFSETQ. The trim removed 5 bases at V and 2 bases at J, leaving 8 bases unmatched.

This clone was seen only once. This chain links TRBV5-5 with TRBJ1-2; no clear D. V was pared by 6 bases and J by 1 base, with 7 bases between. Germline CDR1 is SGHKS and CDR2 is YYEKEE (reference sequence). CDR3 size: 12 residues. This CDR3 reads CASTGNNYGYTF. Here the CDR3 DNA reads TGTGCCAGCACCGGGAATAACTATGGCTACACCTTC.